This T cell receptor beta chain is drawn from a study of blood T cells in healthy people across ages. A second PCR of about 6 to 12 cycles used a sample-barcoded 5' primer and a J-beta primer mix. Each cDNA was tagged by a template-switch adaptor containing 12 random nucleotides. Each CDR3 protein gets one entry after TCRdb re-called the 5' RACE reads with MiXCR. This sample has more than 1,400,000 distinct CDR3 sequences, with 42% found just once. Germline lookup yields CDR1 SQVTM and CDR2 ANQGSEA. The CDR3 runs to 12 residues. V lost 5 bases and J lost 5, with 12 bases in between. Individuals who donated were healthy Caucasians from Russia aged roughly 6 to 95.

This chain uses TRBV29-1 with TRBJ1-1; a weak D match, TRBD1 (5 bases). This TCR came from a woman in her late teens or twenties in good health. The sequencing sample was made of blood. In DNA form, the CDR3 reads TGCAGCGTTCGGGGGTTGGGGACTGAAGCTTTCTTT. Encoded protein: CSVRGLGTEAFF.